The 24 T cell receptor beta chains listed next were all sequenced from one sample in a study of CD8 T cells in Susac syndrome. Reverse transcription of roughly 0.5 to 1 ug RNA was performed with random hexamers. One entry per CDR3 protein results from TCRdb running MiXCR on the immunoSEQ multiplex PCR reads. In the table there are more than 200,000 distinct CDR3 sequences, roughly 93% of which are singletons. The sample taken for sequencing was CD4+ T cells from PBMCs. These receptors originate from a human donor with multiple sclerosis.

V is TRBV9 and J is TRBJ1-2; 7 nucleotides align to TRBD1. V shed 3 bases and J 3 bases; nucleotides not matched to a gene: 5. The CDR3 is 14 amino acids. Germline assignment: CDR1 SGDLS and CDR2 YYNGEE. CDR3 in amino acids: CASSGDSLYYGYTF. CDR3 sequence (DNA): TGTGCCAGCAGCGGGGACAGCCTTTACTATGGCTACACCTTC.

This clonotype was recorded only once. The chain employs TRBV29-1 and TRBJ2-5, with D maybe TRBD1 (6 bases). V lost 7 bases and J 3 bases, leaving 9 bases between the germline ends. CDR3 length equals 11 residues. Germline values: CDR1 SQVTM, CDR2 ANQGSEA. Here the CDR3 reads CSAEGEETQYF. In nucleotides, the CDR3 is TGCAGCGCAGAGGGGGAAGAGACCCAGTACTTC.

The chain links TRBV5-6 to TRBJ2-7; TRBD1 or TRBD2 may be the D gene (6 bases each). From germline, CDR1 is SGHDT and CDR2 YYEEEE. This CDR3 is 14 amino acids long. Deletions cut 4 bases from V and 6 bases from J, with 17 bases between. The CDR3, as DNA: TGTGCCAGCAGCCCCCCCGGAGGGGGACGCGAGCAGTACTTC. It yields the protein CASSPPGGGREQYF.

This clonotype turned up a few times. The CDR3 loop reads CASSKGLVGSAGELFF. CDR3 DNA sequence: TGTGCCAGCAGTAAAGGACTAGTCGGAAGCGCCGGGGAGCTGTTTTTT. The rearrangement links TRBV6-1 to TRBJ2-2; 7 bases agree with TRBD2. V lost 5 bases to trimming and J lost 6 bases; unmatched junction nucleotides: 12. There are 16 residues in the CDR3. Germline V gene lookup returns CDR1 MNHNS and CDR2 SASEGT.

The chain carries TRBV12-3 or TRBV12-4 and TRBJ1-6; maybe TRBD1 (5 bases). The CDR3 is made up of 15 amino acids. Trimming stripped 2 bases from V and 10 bases from J, with 15 bases between. This chain's CDR3 is CASSLSGGVRSPLHF. CDR3 nucleotides: TGTGCCAGCAGTTTAAGCGGGGGGGTTCGATCACCCCTCCACTTT.

This sequence joins TRBV2 and TRBJ1-5, with 10 bases fitting TRBD1. Germline loops: CDR1 SNHLY, CDR2 FYNNEI. CDR3 size: 16 residues. The J segment lost 1 base and the V segment lost 6 bases, leaving 6 bases of the junction unmatched. Here the CDR3 DNA reads TGTGCCAGCAGCAGACAGGGGGCGCGGAGCAATCAGCCCCAGCATTTT. This encodes CASSRQGARSNQPQHF. Looking up the rest from reference TRBV2 and TRBJ1-5 gives the full variable domain: EPEVTQTPSHQVTQMGQEVILRCVPISNHLYFYWYRQILGQKVEFLVSFYNNEISEKSEIFDDQFSVERPDGSNFTLKIRSTKLEDSAMYFCASSRQGARSNQPQHFGDGTRLSIL.

The rearrangement uses TRBV28 and TRBJ2-5; 15 bases agree with TRBD2. The germline V gene encodes CDR1 MDHEN and CDR2 SYDVKM. This CDR3 is 16 amino acids long. V lost 5 bases to trimming and J lost 7 bases; unmatched junction nucleotides: 8. The CDR3 DNA sequence: TGTGCCAGCAGTCCACCGGGACTAGCGGGAGGTTCGACCCAGTACTTC. As protein: CASSPPGLAGGSTQYF.

The rearrangement joins TRBV12-3 or TRBV12-4 to TRBJ2-1, with D possibly being TRBD1 or TRBD2 (5 bases each). V shed 6 bases and J shed 10 bases, with 13 bases lying between them. This CDR3 spans 12 amino acids. CDR3 bases: TGTGCCAGCAGGGCCCCAGGGAGCGAGCAGTTCTTC. This gives the protein CASRAPGSEQFF.

This chain connects TRBV5-8 to TRBJ1-2; D remains unclear. V shed 2 bases and J shed 8 bases, with 16 bases lying between them. Germline V gives CDR1 SGHTS, CDR2 YDEGEE. The CDR3 is made up of 14 amino acids. DNA of the CDR3: TGTGCCAGCAGCTTTACTCTCATCCTGGAGGGCTACACCTTC. Amino acid sequence: CASSFTLILEGYTF.

The CDR3 sequence is CASSLQSGGVANTGELFF. The CDR3 DNA follows: TGTGCCAGCAGCTTACAGTCCGGGGGAGTCGCGAACACCGGGGAGCTGTTTTTT. The chain joins TRBV7-3 to TRBJ2-2; tentative D call: TRBD2 (6 bases). V lost 2 bases and J 0 bases, leaving 16 bases between the germline ends. The CDR3 loop spans 18 amino acids. Germline V gene lookup returns CDR1 SGHTA and CDR2 FQGTGA. The entire variable domain, with the rest obtained from reference TRBV7-3 and TRBJ2-2, is as follows: GAGVSQTPSNKVTEKGKYVELRCDPISGHTALYWYRQSLGQGPEFLIYFQGTGAADDSGLPNDRFFAVRPEGSVSTLKIQRTERGDSAVYLCASSLQSGGVANTGELFFGEGSRLTVL.

The chain couples TRBV24-1 to TRBJ2-2; D remains ambiguous. The germline V gene encodes CDR1 KGHDR and CDR2 SFDVKD. V lost 4 bases, J lost 5 bases, and 10 bases lay in between. This CDR3 spans 14 amino acids. CDR3 coding DNA: TGTGCCACCAGTGAGGACCTTCTAACCGGGGAGCTGTTTTTT. Translated, it gives CATSEDLLTGELFF.

The CDR3 DNA reads as TGTGCCAGCGAGGACAGTTTCTCCTACGAGCAGTACTTC. Encoded protein: CASEDSFSYEQYF. The J gene is TRBJ2-7, the V gene TRBV6-1; a weak D match, TRBD1 (6 bases). This CDR3 is built from 13 residues. Germline CDR1 reads MNHNS; CDR2 reads SASEGT. V was cut by 8 bases and J by 0 bases, with 11 bases left in between.

This rearrangement joins TRBV7-6 to TRBJ1-1, with TRBD1 identical over 9 bases. This CDR3 contains 14 residues. The germline gives CDR1 SGHVS, CDR2 FNYEAQ. V gave up 2 bases and J gave up 5 bases; unmatched junction bases: 3. The chain's CDR3 is CASSLTGGFTEAFF. Here the CDR3 DNA reads TGTGCCAGCAGCTTAACAGGGGGCTTTACTGAAGCTTTCTTT.

V usage is TRBV18 and J usage is TRBJ2-7, with 7 bases that match TRBD1. The ends lost 4 bases at V and 2 bases at J; junction bases unmatched: 5. From germline, CDR1 is KGHSH and CDR2 LQKENI. This CDR3 comprises 14 residues. CDR3 in amino acids: CASSQNRGPYEQYF. The CDR3 DNA reads as TGTGCCAGCTCACAGAACAGGGGCCCCTACGAGCAGTACTTC.

The chain recombines TRBV4-1 with TRBJ1-2; 9 bases align to TRBD1. This CDR3 has 16 amino acids. V dropped 0 bases and J dropped 6; count of bases not matched to a gene: 8. In germline, CDR1 is MGHRA, CDR2 YSYEKL. The CDR3: CASSQEGTGRGDGYTF. DNA for the CDR3: TGCGCCAGCAGCCAAGAAGGGACAGGGCGCGGGGATGGCTACACCTTC.

J is TRBJ2-7 and V is TRBV27, with 8 bases aligning to TRBD1. The CDR3 covers 15 residues. V was clipped by 5 bases and J by 6 bases; unmatched bases: 12. Germline V gives CDR1 MNHEY, CDR2 SMNVEV (reference sequence). The CDR3 here is CASSRASATGAEQYF. The CDR3 DNA sequence: TGTGCCAGCAGTCGCGCCTCCGCGACAGGGGCCGAGCAGTACTTC.

This rearrangement joins TRBV6-2 or TRBV6-3 to TRBJ2-1; the D is unclear. Trimming pared 6 bases from V and 5 bases from J, leaving 8 bases between. The CDR3 spans 12 residues. The germline gives CDR1 MNHEY, CDR2 SVGEGT. The CDR3 DNA reads TGTGCCAGCAGGAACCCCAACAATGAGCAGTTCTTC. This gives the protein CASRNPNNEQFF.

The chain employs TRBV12-3 or TRBV12-4 and TRBJ1-1; 7 nucleotides match TRBD1. V lost 5 bases, J lost 6 bases, and 9 bases stayed unmatched. This CDR3 has 14 amino acids. The CDR3 DNA is TGTGCCAGCAGTCGGACAGGCTTAGGGGCTGAAGCTTTCTTT. Amino acid sequence: CASSRTGLGAEAFF.

This chain links TRBV6-6 with TRBJ1-4; 7 positions match TRBD1. J gave up 6 bases and V 5 bases, and 12 bases lay outside the gene matches. CDR1 is MNHNY and CDR2 is SVGAGI in the germline V gene (reference sequence). The CDR3 length is 16 residues. CDR3 residues: CASSAPEQGQDEKLFF. The CDR3 region has the DNA TGTGCCAGCAGTGCACCAGAACAGGGGCAGGATGAAAAACTGTTTTTT.

The chain recombines TRBV25-1 with TRBJ1-5; no definite D call. This CDR3 has 12 residues. Germline CDR1 MGHDK, CDR2 SYGVNS. V was cut by 4 bases and J by 4 bases, with 5 bases left in between. The CDR3 region is CASSAGNQPQHF. The CDR3 DNA sequence: TGTGCCAGCAGTGCTGGGAATCAGCCCCAGCATTTT.

The V and J genes are TRBV11-2 and TRBJ2-2; the D is unclear. This CDR3 has 15 amino acids. CDR1 is SGHAT, CDR2 FQNNGV, per germline. Deletions cut 5 bases from V and 1 base from J, with 11 bases between. The CDR3 sequence: CASSLLRVNTGELFF. The CDR3, as DNA: TGTGCCAGCAGCCTCCTAAGGGTGAACACCGGGGAGCTGTTTTTT.

In its sample, this clonotype was seen a few times. The rearrangement uses TRBV5-4 and TRBJ2-5; D perhaps matches TRBD2 (6 bases). V lost 2 bases, J lost 5 bases, and 10 bases lay in between. The CDR3 is 13 residues long. CDR1 SGHNT and CDR2 YYREEE come from the germline V gene (reference sequence). CDR3 protein: CASSFGGGETQYF. The CDR3 DNA reads TGTGCCAGCAGCTTTGGTGGGGGGGAGACCCAGTACTTC. Drawing the rest from reference TRBV5-4 and TRBJ2-5, the complete variable domain is ETGVTQSPTHLIKTRGQQVTLRCSSQSGHNTVSWYQQALGQGPQFIFQYYREEENGRGNFPPRFSGLQFPNYSSELNVNALELDDSALYLCASSFGGGETQYFGPGTRLLVL.

Only a few counts were recorded for this clonotype. No DNA is shown, since the ends of the CDR3 on it are uncertain; the CDR3 is the one TCRdb lists. The chain combines TRBV6-1 with TRBJ2-5. From its first to its last residue, the CDR3 has 11 amino acids. Germline CDR1 MNHNS, CDR2 SASEGT. CDR3 residues: CASSFLETQYF.

V gene TRBV29-1 combines with J gene TRBJ1-3, with TRBD1 matching over 7 bases. Trimming took 5 bases from V and 1 from J; bases not matched to a gene: 5. This CDR3 is 14 amino acids long. Germline values: CDR1 SQVTM, CDR2 ANQGSEA. DNA of the CDR3: TGCAGCGTTAGGACAGGAGGATCTGGAAACACCATATATTTT. Protein sequence: CSVRTGGSGNTIYF.